One sample yielded the 4 T cell receptor beta chains listed below, sequenced in a study of blood T cell repertoires in COVID-19. The protocol was immunoSEQ multiplex PCR, while the TCRdb copy is restricted to in-frame clones and leaves out a portion. The top ten clones hold under 3% of a sample with a few hundred thousand clones, about nine tenths of them seen once. The sequencing sample was made of PBMCs or T cells enriched from blood (not recorded which). These TCRs come from a woman aged 45 to 65 who had been exposed to COVID-19.

The V and J genes are TRBV3-1 (or the pseudogene TRBV3-2) and TRBJ2-7, with 10 bases matching TRBD1. Germline V gene sequence: CDR1 LGHDT, CDR2 YNNKEL (reference sequence). V shed 4 bases, J shed 4 bases, and the junction held 7 bases outside the gene matches. The CDR3 totals 15 residues. The CDR3 bases are TGTGCCAGCAGCCCCTGGACAGGGGGTCTGTACGAGCAGTACTTC. It specifies CASSPWTGGLYEQYF.

On this clone itself: The same CDR3 arises from other DNA sequences in this sample as well. The chain recombines TRBV28 with TRBJ1-5; tentatively, D is TRBD1 (6 bases). V was shortened by 8 bases and J by 6 bases, with 17 bases between the two germline ends. CDR1 is MDHEN and CDR2 is SYDVKM in the germline V gene. CDR3 length: 14 residues. CDR3 in amino acids: CASRGGGTGQPQHF. In nucleotides, the CDR3 is TGTGCCAGCCGTGGGGGGGGCACGGGTCAGCCCCAGCATTTT.

The chain is built from TRBV11-2 and TRBJ2-2, with D perhaps matching TRBD1 (6 bases). This CDR3 is 17 amino acids long. Trimming cost V 1 base and J 0 bases, with 12 bases left between them. CDR1 and CDR2 (germline): SGHAT, FQNNGV. This CDR3 reads CASSLAGTNTNTGELFF. Here the CDR3 DNA reads TGTGCCAGCAGCTTAGCAGGGACAAACACGAACACCGGGGAGCTGTTTTTT.

This sequence joins TRBV5-4 and TRBJ2-4, with 9 bases matching TRBD1. The CDR3 sequence is 20 residues long. From germline, CDR1 is SGHNT and CDR2 YYREEE (reference sequence). V was clipped by 1 base and J by 5 bases; unmatched bases: 19. CDR3: CASSLKRGQGVVKGENIQYF. Written as DNA, the CDR3 is TGTGCCAGCAGCTTGAAAAGGGGACAGGGTGTGGTTAAGGGGGAAAACATTCAGTACTTC.